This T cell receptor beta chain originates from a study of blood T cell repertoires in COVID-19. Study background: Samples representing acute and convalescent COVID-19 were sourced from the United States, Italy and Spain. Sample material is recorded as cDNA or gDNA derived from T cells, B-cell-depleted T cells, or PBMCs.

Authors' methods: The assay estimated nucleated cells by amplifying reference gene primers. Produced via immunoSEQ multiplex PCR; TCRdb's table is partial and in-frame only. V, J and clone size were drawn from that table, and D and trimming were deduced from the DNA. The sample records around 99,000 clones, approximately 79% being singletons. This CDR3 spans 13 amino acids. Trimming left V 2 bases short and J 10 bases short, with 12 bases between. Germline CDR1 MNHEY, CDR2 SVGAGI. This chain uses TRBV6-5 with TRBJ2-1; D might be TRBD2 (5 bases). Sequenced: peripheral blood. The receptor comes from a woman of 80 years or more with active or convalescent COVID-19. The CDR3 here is CASSYLSRAEQFF. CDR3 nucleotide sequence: TGTGCCAGCAGTTACCTCTCGCGGGCCGAGCAGTTCTTC.